These T cell receptor beta chains were read from a single sample in a study of T-cell reconstitution after alpha-beta-depleted transplantation in children. Using its own MiXCR run on the PCR reads, TCRdb lists one record per CDR3 protein. This table holds under 250,000 distinct CDR3 sequences, roughly 25% found once. Source: PBMCs, mostly from graft donor cells, taken 360 days after TCRalphabeta/CD19-depleted stem cell transplant. The receptors stem from a female patient between 2 and 15 years old who had a stem cell transplant for congenital amegakaryocytic thrombocytopenia, so the T cells may come from the graft donor. Both conserved end residues are trimmed from each CDR3. Size tells how often a clone was seen (once, few, many) or the class of an expanded clone, and some rows leave it out.

clone size: few
V gene: TRBV20-1
CDR3 protein: SASPDRGRETQY

clone size: few
V gene: TRBV11-2
CDR3 protein: ASSLGVGARGDTEAF

clone size: many
V gene: TRBV6-6
CDR3 protein: ASTLSNQPQH

clone size: -
V gene: TRBV18
CDR3 protein: ASSLRQGTMDEQF

clone size: many
V gene: TRBV12-3/TRBV12-4
CDR3 protein: ASTQGLAYNEQF

clone size: -
V gene: TRBV28
CDR3 protein: ASRETGGGKDEQF

clone size: few
V gene: TRBV7-9
CDR3 protein: ASSIASDSTYEQY

clone size: few
V gene: TRBV9
CDR3 protein: ASGFLGYEQF

clone size: -
V gene: TRBV7-8
CDR3 protein: ASSPLTGVEKLF

clone size: once
V gene: TRBV20-1
CDR3 protein: SASLSYYGYT

clone size: many
V gene: TRBV3-1
CDR3 protein: ASSPRDDYGYT

clone size: -
V gene: TRBV13
CDR3 protein: ASSLILADNEQF

clone size: many
V gene: TRBV12-3/TRBV12-4
CDR3 protein: ASSPFGGPDENEQF

clone size: -
V gene: TRBV27
CDR3 protein: ASRPTSGSYNEQF

clone size: few
V gene: TRBV4-3
CDR3 protein: ASSHTPGALQPQH

clone size: few
V gene: TRBV28
CDR3 protein: ASSPAGGETQY

clone size: -
V gene: TRBV5-1
CDR3 protein: ASSFEVRSRDEQF

clone size: many
V gene: TRBV6-4
CDR3 protein: ARSTPSSSGINTGELF

clone size: -
V gene: TRBV14
CDR3 protein: ASSNSAGSEQF

clone size: -
V gene: TRBV7-2
CDR3 protein: ASSLGRLDEQY

clone size: many
V gene: TRBV29-1
CDR3 protein: SGGGTQYEQY

clone size: -
V gene: TRBV9
CDR3 protein: ASSATTGTSGANVLT

clone size: -
V gene: TRBV12-3/TRBV12-4
CDR3 protein: ASSFGGGGYAEAF

clone size: few
V gene: TRBV4-2
CDR3 protein: ASSQETGKSEQY

clone size: many
V gene: TRBV12-3/TRBV12-4
CDR3 protein: ASSGRRDTQY

clone size: -
V gene: TRBV5-1
CDR3 protein: ASSQNPRDTQY

clone size: few
V gene: TRBV27
CDR3 protein: ASSWGGEGTDTQY

clone size: -
V gene: TRBV14
CDR3 protein: ASSIPDPEQY

clone size: -
V gene: TRBV20-1
CDR3 protein: SAYSGTSGIREQF

clone size: few
V gene: TRBV6-1
CDR3 protein: ASSATRGGADTQY

clone size: -
V gene: TRBV24-1
CDR3 protein: ATSDNVAGETQY

clone size: few
V gene: TRBV3-1
CDR3 protein: ASSRWFNEQF

clone size: -
V gene: TRBV28
CDR3 protein: ASSFAGTYEQY

clone size: few
V gene: TRBV10-3
CDR3 protein: AISATRFSSGANVLT

clone size: -
V gene: TRBV4-1
CDR3 protein: ASSQERGPQETQY

clone size: -
V gene: TRBV20-1
CDR3 protein: SAAGGPSDTQY

clone size: -
V gene: TRBV15
CDR3 protein: ATSRGLAAKNIQY

clone size: many
V gene: TRBV29-1
CDR3 protein: SVVWGSSYNEQF

clone size: -
V gene: TRBV29-1
CDR3 protein: SVVGGATQETQY

clone size: many
V gene: TRBV5-1
CDR3 protein: ASTPGRWNTEAF

clone size: -
V gene: TRBV6-5
CDR3 protein: ASSLGQGRSRAGELF

clone size: -
V gene: TRBV11-1
CDR3 protein: ASSPPRQGVNSPLH

clone size: few
V gene: TRBV29-1
CDR3 protein: SVKGLAGVLTDTQY

clone size: few
V gene: TRBV20-1
CDR3 protein: SAKPSGGRDTQY

clone size: -
V gene: TRBV14
CDR3 protein: ASSQFLPGTSGTGELF

clone size: -
V gene: TRBV5-1
CDR3 protein: ASSLFMGTGELF